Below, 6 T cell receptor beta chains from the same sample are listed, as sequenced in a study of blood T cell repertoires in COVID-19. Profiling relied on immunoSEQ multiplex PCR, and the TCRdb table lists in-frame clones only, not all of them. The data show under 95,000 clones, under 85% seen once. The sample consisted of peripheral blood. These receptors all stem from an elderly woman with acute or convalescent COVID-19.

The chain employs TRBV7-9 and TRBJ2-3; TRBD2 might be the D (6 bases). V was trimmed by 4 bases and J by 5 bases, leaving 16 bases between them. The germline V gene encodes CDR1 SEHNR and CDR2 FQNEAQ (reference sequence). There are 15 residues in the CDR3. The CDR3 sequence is CASSSWGGKGDTQYF. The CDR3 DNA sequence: TGTGCCAGCAGCTCCTGGGGCGGGAAGGGAGATACGCAGTATTTT.

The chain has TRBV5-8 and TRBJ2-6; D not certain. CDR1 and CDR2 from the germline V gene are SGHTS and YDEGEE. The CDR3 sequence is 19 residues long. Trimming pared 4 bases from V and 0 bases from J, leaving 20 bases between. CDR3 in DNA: TGTGCCAGCAGCCCCGACAAGGTCCTACTTAGCTCTGGGGCCAACGTCCTGACTTTC. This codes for CASSPDKVLLSSGANVLTF.

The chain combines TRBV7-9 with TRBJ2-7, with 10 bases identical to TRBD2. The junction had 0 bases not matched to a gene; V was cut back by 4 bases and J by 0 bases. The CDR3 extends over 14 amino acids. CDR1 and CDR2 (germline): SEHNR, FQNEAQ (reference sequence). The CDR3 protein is CASSSSGSSYEQYF. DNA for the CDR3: TGTGCCAGCAGCTCTAGCGGGAGCTCCTACGAGCAGTACTTC.

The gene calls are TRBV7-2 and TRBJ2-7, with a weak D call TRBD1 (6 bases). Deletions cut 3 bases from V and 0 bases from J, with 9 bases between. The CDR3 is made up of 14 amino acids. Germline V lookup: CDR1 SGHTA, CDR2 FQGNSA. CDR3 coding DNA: TGTGCCAGCAGCTTCCGGGACAACTCCTACGAGCAGTACTTC. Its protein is CASSFRDNSYEQYF.

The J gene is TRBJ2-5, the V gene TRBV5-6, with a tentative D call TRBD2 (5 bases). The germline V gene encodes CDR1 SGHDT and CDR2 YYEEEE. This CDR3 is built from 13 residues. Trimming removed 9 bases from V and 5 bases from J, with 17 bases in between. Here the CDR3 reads CATLSRESETQYF. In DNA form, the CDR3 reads TGTGCCACCTTGTCCCGGGAATCGGAGACCCAGTACTTC.

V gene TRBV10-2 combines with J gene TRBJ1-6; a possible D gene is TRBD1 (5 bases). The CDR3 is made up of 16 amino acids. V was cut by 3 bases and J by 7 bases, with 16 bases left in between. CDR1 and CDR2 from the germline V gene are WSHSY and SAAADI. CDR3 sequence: CASSDVSGASNSPLHF. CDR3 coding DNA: TGCGCCAGCAGTGATGTCAGTGGGGCGAGCAATTCACCCCTCCACTTT.